This T cell receptor beta chain was captured in a study of blood T cell repertoires in COVID-19. Study-level background: Some COVID-19 samples were acute and others convalescent; all came from the United States, Italy and Spain. T cells, B-cell-depleted T cells, or PBMCs supplied cDNA or gDNA.

The CDR3 covers 15 residues. The V gene's germline CDR1 is MDHEN and CDR2 SYDVKM. V was clipped by 5 bases and J by 7 bases, with 17 bases between them. As handled by the study authors: From reference gene primer amplification, estimates of nucleated cell counts were derived. Assay used: immunoSEQ multiplex PCR; TCRdb lists only in-frame clones, some missing. That table gives V, J and clone size, and the DNA gave D and trimming. In the table there are fewer than 250,000 clones, around 80% of which are singletons. Sequenced sample: peripheral blood. This sequence originates from a human donor in a cohort sampled during active COVID-19. This chain links TRBV28 with TRBJ1-4; a weak D match, TRBD1 (5 bases). The CDR3 sequence: CASSPPRGGSEKLFF. The CDR3 DNA reads TGTGCCAGCAGTCCCCCCCGGGGGGGGAGTGAAAAACTGTTTTTT.